Shown below are 9 T cell receptor beta chains from a single sample sequenced in a study of T-cell reconstitution after alpha-beta-depleted transplantation in children. The TCRbeta library was prepared with unique molecular identifiers. TCRdb reprocessed the PCR reads via MiXCR and lists one record per CDR3 protein. The data show approximately 85,000 distinct CDR3 sequences, 15% seen once. This specimen consisted of PBMCs, mostly from graft donor cells, obtained 180 days after TCRalphabeta/CD19-depleted stem cell transplant. The receptors come from a male patient under 10 years old who had a stem cell transplant for acute lymphoblastic leukemia, so the T cells may come from the graft donor.

This chain links TRBV5-1 with TRBJ2-7, with 9 positions matching TRBD2. J lost 5 bases, V lost 2 bases, and 20 bases had no gene match. The CDR3 loop spans 19 amino acids. Germline-derived CDR1 and CDR2 are SGHRS and YFSETQ. The CDR3 spells CASSLDIWRGGPGFDEQYF. CDR3 DNA sequence: TGCGCCAGCAGCTTAGATATTTGGCGGGGGGGCCCTGGATTTGACGAGCAGTACTTC.

The V and J genes are TRBV5-1 and TRBJ1-5, with D possibly being TRBD1 (6 bases). The germline V gene encodes CDR1 SGHRS and CDR2 YFSETQ. CDR3 length: 13 residues. The V and J ends lost 2 bases and 6 bases respectively, with 9 bases between them. This chain's CDR3 is CASSFTGFQPQHF. CDR3 in DNA: TGCGCCAGCAGCTTCACAGGGTTTCAGCCCCAGCATTTT.

This clonotype was seen only a few times. This chain joins TRBV10-2 and TRBJ2-1; D is unclear. With 2 bases removed from V and 0 bases from J, the gap between germline ends came to 11 bases. The germline gives CDR1 WSHSY, CDR2 SAAADI. This CDR3 has 16 amino acids. The CDR3 nucleotides are TGCGCCAGCAGTGAGGGTAATACTTACTCCTACAATGAGCAGTTCTTC. Protein sequence: CASSEGNTYSYNEQFF.

DNA for the CDR3: TGTGCCAGCAGCCGCCCTGGGACCCAGTACTTC. This sequence encodes CASSRPGTQYF. The gene calls are TRBV7-9 and TRBJ2-5, with D hard to call. The CDR3 covers 11 residues. V shed 5 bases and J shed 7 bases, with 8 bases lying between them. Germline assignment: CDR1 SEHNR and CDR2 FQNEAQ (reference sequence).

This clonotype was seen only a few times. The chain links TRBV3-1 to TRBJ2-2; D tentatively reads TRBD1 or TRBD2 (5 bases each). Germline V CDR1 and CDR2: LGHDT, YNNKEL (reference sequence). Trimming took 1 base from V and 6 from J, leaving 9 bases between them. The CDR3 contains 14 residues. CDR3 DNA: TGTGCCAGCAGCCAAGCTGGGGGTCCCGGGGAGCTGTTTTTT. It is translated as CASSQAGGPGELFF.

The V and J genes are TRBV29-1 and TRBJ2-3; 7 bases fit TRBD2. The germline CDR1 and CDR2 sequences are SQVTM and ANQGSEA. CDR3 length: 13 amino acids. V was clipped by 7 bases and J by 9 bases; unmatched bases: 13. The DNA of the CDR3 is TGCAGCGCTCTGAAGTTACTCGGGAGGACGCAGTATTTT. It yields the protein CSALKLLGRTQYF.

This clonotype was seen only a few times. The chain has TRBV9 and TRBJ2-1; no reliable D call. The length of the CDR3 is 14 residues. Germline CDR1 is SGDLS and CDR2 is YYNGEE. Trimming stripped 1 base from V and 8 bases from J, with 13 bases between. CDR3 nucleotide sequence: TGTGCCAGCAGCGTATCCAAGATAGCATATGAGCAGTTCTTC. This gives the protein CASSVSKIAYEQFF.

This clonotype has a handful of counts. The chain employs TRBV7-6 and TRBJ2-2; no firm D call. Germline lookup yields CDR1 SGHVS and CDR2 FNYEAQ. The CDR3 contains 17 residues. V shed 2 bases and J shed 7 bases, with 20 bases lying between them. As DNA, the CDR3 is TGTGCCAGCAGCTTACTGGTGGGCCTTCCTGTTGGCGGGGAGCTGTTTTTT. Protein sequence: CASSLLVGLPVGGELFF.

The chain recombines TRBV5-1 with TRBJ2-5; 8 bases fit TRBD1. CDR1 and CDR2 from the germline V gene are SGHRS and YFSETQ. The V and J ends lost 5 bases and 1 base, in that order; junction bases with no gene match: 7. The CDR3 runs to 15 residues. CDR3 sequence: CASRPGQVIQETQYF. DNA for the CDR3: TGCGCCAGCAGACCGGGACAGGTGATCCAAGAGACCCAGTACTTC. The full variable domain, with the rest looked up from reference TRBV5-1 and TRBJ2-5, is KAGVTQTPRYLIKTRGQQVTLSCSPISGHRSVSWYQQTPGQGLQFLFEYFSETQRNKGNFPGRFSGRQFSNSRSEMNVSTLELGDSALYLCASRPGQVIQETQYFGPGTRLLVL.